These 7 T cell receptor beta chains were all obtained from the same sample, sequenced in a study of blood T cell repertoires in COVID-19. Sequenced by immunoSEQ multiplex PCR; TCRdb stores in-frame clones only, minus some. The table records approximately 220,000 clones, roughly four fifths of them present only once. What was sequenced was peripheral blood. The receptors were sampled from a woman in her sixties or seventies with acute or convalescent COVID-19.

The CDR3 spells CATSDSLRGARGQPQHF. DNA for the CDR3: TGTGCCACCAGTGATTCCCTCCGGGGGGCGCGGGGTCAGCCCCAGCATTTT. V is TRBV24-1 and J is TRBJ1-5; D is perhaps TRBD1 (6 bases). The CDR3 loop spans 17 amino acids. V was clipped by 2 bases and J by 6 bases, with 19 bases between them. CDR1 and CDR2 from the germline V gene are KGHDR and SFDVKD.

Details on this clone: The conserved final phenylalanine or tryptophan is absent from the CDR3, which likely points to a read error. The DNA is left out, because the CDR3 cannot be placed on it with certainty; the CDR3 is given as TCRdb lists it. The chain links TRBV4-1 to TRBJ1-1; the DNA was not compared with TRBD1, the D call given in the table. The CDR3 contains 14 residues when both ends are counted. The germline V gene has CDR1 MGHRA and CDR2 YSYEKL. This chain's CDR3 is CASSQATGHTARVI.

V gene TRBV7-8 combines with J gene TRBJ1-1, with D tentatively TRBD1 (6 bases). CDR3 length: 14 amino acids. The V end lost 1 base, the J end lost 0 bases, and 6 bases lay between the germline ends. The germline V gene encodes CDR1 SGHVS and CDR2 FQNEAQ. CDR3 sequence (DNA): TGTGCCAGCAGCTTAGACAGGGTGAACACTGAAGCTTTCTTT. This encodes CASSLDRVNTEAFF.

The CDR3 nucleotides read TGCGCCAGCAACAGGGTCGGGCTATACACTGAAGCTTTCTTT. Protein sequence: CASNRVGLYTEAFF. The chain couples TRBV23-1 to TRBJ1-1; possibly TRBD1 for D (6 bases). TRBV23-1 is labeled an ORF, and its function is uncertain. This CDR3 spans 14 amino acids. V was cut by 7 bases and J by 3 bases, with 15 bases left in between.

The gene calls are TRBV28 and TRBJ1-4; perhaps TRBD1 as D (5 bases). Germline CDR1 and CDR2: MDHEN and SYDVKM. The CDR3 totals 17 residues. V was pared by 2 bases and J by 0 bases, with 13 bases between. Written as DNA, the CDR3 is TGTGCCAGCAGTTTACAGGGAAGTTCGGCAACTAATGAAAAACTGTTTTTT. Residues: CASSLQGSSATNEKLFF.

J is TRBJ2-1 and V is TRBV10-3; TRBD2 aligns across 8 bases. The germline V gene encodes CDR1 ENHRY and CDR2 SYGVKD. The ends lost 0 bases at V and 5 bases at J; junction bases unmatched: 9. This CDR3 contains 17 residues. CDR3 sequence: CAISESTQRGPDNEQFF. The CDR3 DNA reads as TGTGCCATCAGTGAGTCGACTCAGCGGGGGCCAGACAATGAGCAGTTCTTC.

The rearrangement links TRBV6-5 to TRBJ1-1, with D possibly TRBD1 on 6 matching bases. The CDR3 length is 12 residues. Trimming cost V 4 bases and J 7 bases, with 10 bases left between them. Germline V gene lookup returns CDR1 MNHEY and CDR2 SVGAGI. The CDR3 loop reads CASSFGQSEAFF. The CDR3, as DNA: TGTGCCAGCAGTTTCGGACAGAGTGAAGCTTTCTTT.